The present entry profiles one T cell receptor (beta chain) with its context. Its target is unknown. The CDR3 has 11 amino acids. The germline V and J ends were trimmed by 6 bases and 10 bases, with 10 bases remaining between them. From germline, CDR1 is DFQATT and CDR2 SNEGSKA (reference sequence). This record belongs to a study of identical twins. Study results and caveats: Zero-insertion results could be subject to partial confounding by invariant MAIT and iNKT cells.

TCRdb ran MiXCR on the 5' RACE reads and lists one entry per CDR3 protein. The sample holds 500,000 or so distinct CDR3 sequences; around 15% are singletons and the top ten take approximately 0.9%. The sample also formed part of further work on yellow fever vaccine responses in identical twins.

The rearrangement uses TRBV20-1 and TRBJ1-6; no clear D gene. The TCR sequence derives from a woman between 18 and 29 years old in good health. The sample consisted of CD4+ T cells sorted from blood. In DNA, the CDR3 is TGCAGTGCAAACAGAGTATCACCCCTCCACTTT. As protein: CSANRVSPLHF.